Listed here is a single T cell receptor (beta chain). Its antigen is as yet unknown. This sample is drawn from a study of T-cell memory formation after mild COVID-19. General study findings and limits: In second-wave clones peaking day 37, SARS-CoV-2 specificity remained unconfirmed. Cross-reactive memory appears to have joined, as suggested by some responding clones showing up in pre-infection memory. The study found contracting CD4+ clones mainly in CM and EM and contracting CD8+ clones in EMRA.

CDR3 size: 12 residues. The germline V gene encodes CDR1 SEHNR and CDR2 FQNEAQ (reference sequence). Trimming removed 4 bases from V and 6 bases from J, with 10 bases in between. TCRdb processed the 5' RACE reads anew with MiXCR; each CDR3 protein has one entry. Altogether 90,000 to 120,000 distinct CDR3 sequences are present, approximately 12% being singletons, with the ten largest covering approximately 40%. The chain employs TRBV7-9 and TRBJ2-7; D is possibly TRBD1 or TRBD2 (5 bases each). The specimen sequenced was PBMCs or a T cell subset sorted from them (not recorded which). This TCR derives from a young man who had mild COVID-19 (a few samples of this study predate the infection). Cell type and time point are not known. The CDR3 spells CASSSGTGEQYV. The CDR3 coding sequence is TGTGCCAGCAGCTCGGGGACGGGCGAGCAGTACGTC.